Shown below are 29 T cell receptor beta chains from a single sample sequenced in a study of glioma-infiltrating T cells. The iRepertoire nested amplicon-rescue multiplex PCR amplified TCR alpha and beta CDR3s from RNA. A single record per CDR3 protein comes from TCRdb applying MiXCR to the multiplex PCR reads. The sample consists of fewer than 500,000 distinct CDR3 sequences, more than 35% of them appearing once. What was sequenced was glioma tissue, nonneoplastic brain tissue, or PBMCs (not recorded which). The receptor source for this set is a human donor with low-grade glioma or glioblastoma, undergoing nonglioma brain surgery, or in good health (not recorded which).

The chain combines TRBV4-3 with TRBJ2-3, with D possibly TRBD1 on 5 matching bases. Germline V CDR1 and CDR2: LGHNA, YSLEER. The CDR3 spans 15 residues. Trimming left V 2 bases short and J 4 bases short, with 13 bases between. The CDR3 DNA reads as TGCGCCAGCAGCCAACAGGACAAACAGGCAGATACGCAGTATTTT. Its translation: CASSQQDKQADTQYF.

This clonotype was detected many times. In DNA, the CDR3 is TGTGCCAGCAGCATCCTAGAGCGGGAGGGGCACAATGAGCAGTTCTTC. Protein product: CASSILEREGHNEQFF. The rearrangement links TRBV27 to TRBJ2-1, with TRBD2 identical over 10 bases. The CDR3 is 16 residues long. Germline V gene sequence: CDR1 MNHEY, CDR2 SMNVEV (reference sequence). V dropped 6 bases and J dropped 5; count of bases not matched to a gene: 10.

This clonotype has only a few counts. The CDR3 loop is CASSLARTRGSNEQFF. In DNA form, the CDR3 reads TGTGCCAGCAGCTTAGCCCGGACTAGAGGTTCCAATGAGCAGTTCTTC. The gene calls are TRBV7-8 and TRBJ2-1; 7 nucleotides align to TRBD2. This CDR3 contains 16 residues. Germline V gene lookup returns CDR1 SGHVS and CDR2 FQNEAQ. The V gene end was trimmed by 0 bases and the J gene end by 6 bases; junction bases not matched to a gene: 8.

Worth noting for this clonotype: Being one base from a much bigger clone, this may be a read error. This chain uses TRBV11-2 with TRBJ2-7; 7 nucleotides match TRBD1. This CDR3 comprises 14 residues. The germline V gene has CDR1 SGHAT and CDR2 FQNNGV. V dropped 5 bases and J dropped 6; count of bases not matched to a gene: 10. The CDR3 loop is CASSRVLPGGEQYF. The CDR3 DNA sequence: TGTGCCAGCAGCAGAGTCCTCCCAGGGGGCGAGCAGTACTTC.

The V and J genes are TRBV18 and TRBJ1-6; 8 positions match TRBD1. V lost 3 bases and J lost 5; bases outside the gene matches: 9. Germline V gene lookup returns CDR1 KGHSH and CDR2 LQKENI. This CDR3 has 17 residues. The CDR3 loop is CASSPPGTGLNNSPLHF. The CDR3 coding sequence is TGTGCCAGCTCACCTCCCGGGACAGGCTTGAATAATTCACCCCTCCACTTT.

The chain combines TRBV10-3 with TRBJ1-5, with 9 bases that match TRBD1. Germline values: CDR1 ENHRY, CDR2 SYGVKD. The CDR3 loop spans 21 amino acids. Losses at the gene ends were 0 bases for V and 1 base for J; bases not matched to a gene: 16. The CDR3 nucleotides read TGTGCCATCAGTGAGTCTGAGGACAGGGGATTGGAATGGCCCAGCAATCAGCCCCAGCATTTT. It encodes CAISESEDRGLEWPSNQPQHF.

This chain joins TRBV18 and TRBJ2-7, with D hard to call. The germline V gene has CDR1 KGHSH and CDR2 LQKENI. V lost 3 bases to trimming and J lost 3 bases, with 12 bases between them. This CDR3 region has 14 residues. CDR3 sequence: CASSPDQSHYEQYF. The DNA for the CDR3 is TGTGCCAGCTCACCTGACCAGAGTCACTACGAGCAGTACTTC.

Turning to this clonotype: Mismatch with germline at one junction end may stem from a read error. The DNA for the CDR3 is TGCAGTGCTGATACCCGACGGGTGAACACTGAAGGTTTCTTT. It translates to CSADTRRVNTEGFF. V is TRBV20-1 and J is TRBJ1-1; D is uncertain. This CDR3 region has 14 residues. From germline, CDR1 is DFQATT and CDR2 SNEGSKA (reference sequence).

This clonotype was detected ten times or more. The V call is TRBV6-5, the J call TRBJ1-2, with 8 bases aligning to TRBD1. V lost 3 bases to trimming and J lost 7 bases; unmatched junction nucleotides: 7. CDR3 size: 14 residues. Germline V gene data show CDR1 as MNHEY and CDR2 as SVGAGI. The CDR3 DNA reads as TGTGCCAGCAGTTATCGACAGGGGATGACTGGCTACACCTTC. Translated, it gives CASSYRQGMTGYTF.

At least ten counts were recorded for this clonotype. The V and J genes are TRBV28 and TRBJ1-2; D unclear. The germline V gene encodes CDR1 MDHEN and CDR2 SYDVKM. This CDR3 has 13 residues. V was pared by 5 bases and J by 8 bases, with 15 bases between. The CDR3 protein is CASSPHSWPGYTF. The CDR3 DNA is TGTGCCAGCAGTCCCCATAGCTGGCCCGGCTACACCTTC.

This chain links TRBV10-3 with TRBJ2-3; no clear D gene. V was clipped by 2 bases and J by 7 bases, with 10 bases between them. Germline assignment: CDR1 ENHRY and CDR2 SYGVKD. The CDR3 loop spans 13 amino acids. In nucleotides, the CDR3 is TGTGCCATCAGTGAGGCTAGTGCGCATACGCAGTATTTT. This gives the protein CAISEASAHTQYF.

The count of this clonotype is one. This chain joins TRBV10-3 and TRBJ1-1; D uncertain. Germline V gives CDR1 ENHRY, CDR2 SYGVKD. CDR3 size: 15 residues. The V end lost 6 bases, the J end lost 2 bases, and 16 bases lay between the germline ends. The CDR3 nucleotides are TGTGCCATCAGCCGGGCCAAGGAGGGTAACACTGAAGCTTTCTTT. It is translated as CAISRAKEGNTEAFF.

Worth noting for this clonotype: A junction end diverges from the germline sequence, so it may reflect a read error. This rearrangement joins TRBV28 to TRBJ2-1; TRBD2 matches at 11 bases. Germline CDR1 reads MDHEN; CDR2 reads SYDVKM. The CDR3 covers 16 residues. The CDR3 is CASSLSPGLAGYKQFF. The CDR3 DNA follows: TGTGCCAGCAGTTTATCCCCAGGACTAGCGGGTTATAAGCAATTCTTC.

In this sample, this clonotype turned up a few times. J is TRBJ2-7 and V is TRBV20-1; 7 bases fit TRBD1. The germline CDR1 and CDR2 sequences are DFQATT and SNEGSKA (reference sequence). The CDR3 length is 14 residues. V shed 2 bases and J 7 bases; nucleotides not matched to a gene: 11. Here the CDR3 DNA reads TGCAGTGCTAGATCATCAGGGGGATATGGGGAGCAGTACTTC. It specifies CSARSSGGYGEQYF.

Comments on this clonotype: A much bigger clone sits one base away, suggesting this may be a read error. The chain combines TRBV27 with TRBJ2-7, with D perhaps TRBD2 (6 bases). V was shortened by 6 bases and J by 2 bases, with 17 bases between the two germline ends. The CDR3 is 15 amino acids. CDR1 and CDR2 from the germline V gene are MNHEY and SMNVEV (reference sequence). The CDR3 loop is CASSPGLHFTYEQYF. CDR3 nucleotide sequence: TGTGCCAGCAGCCCGGGACTCCATTTTACCTACGAGCAGTACTTC.

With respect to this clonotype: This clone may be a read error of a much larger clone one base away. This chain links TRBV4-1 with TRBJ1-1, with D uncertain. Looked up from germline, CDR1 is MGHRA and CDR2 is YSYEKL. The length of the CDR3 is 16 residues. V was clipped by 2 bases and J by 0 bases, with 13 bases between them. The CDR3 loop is CASSQKVWPMNTEAFF. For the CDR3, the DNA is TGCGCCAGCAGCCAAAAGGTGTGGCCCATGAACACTGAAGCTTTCTTT.

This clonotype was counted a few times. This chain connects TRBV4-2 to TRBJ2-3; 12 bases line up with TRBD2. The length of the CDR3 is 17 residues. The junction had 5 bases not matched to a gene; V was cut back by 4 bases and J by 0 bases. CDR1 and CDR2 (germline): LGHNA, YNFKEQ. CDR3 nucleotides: TGTGCCAGCAGCCTTGGACTAGCGGGAACTAGCACAGATACGCAGTATTTT. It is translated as CASSLGLAGTSTDTQYF.

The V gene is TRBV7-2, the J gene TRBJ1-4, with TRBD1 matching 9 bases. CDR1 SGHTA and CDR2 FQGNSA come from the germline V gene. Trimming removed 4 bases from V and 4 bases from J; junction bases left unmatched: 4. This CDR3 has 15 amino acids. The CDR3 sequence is CASSSTTGGNEKLFF. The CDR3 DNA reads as TGTGCCAGCAGCTCGACGACAGGGGGTAATGAAAAACTGTTTTTT.

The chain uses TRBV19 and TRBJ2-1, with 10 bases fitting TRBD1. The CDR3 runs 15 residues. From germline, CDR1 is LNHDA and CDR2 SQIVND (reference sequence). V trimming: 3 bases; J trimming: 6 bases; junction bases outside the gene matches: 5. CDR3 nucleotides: TGTGCCAGTAGTATCGGGACAGGGGTCTGCAATGAGCAGTTCTTC. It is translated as CASSIGTGVCNEQFF.

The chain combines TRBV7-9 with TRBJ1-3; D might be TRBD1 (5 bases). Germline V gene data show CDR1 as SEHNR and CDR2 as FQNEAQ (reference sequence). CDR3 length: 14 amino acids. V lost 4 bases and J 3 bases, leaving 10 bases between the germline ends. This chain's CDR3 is CASSYRQGGNTIYF. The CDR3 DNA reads TGTGCCAGCAGCTACCGGCAGGGTGGAAACACCATATATTTT.

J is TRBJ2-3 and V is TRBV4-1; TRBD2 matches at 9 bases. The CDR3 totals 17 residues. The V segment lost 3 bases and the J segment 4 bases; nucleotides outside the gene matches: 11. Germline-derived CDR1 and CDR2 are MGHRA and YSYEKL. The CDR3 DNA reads TGCGCCAGCAGCCAGAGGGGTCCTGGGACTAGCTCAGATACGCAGTATTTT. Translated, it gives CASSQRGPGTSSDTQYF.

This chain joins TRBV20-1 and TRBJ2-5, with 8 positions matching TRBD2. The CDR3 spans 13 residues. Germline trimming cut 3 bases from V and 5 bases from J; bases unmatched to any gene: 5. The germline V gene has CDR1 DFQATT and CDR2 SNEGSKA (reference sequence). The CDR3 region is CSASGRAGETQYF. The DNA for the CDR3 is TGCAGTGCTAGCGGGAGGGCCGGGGAGACCCAGTACTTC.

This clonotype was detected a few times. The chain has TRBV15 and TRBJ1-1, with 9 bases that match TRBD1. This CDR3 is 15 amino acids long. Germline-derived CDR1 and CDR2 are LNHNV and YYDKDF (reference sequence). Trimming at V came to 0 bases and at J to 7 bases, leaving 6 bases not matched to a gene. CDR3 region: CATSRDGTGYGEAFF. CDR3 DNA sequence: TGTGCCACCAGCAGAGACGGGACAGGGTACGGTGAAGCTTTCTTT.

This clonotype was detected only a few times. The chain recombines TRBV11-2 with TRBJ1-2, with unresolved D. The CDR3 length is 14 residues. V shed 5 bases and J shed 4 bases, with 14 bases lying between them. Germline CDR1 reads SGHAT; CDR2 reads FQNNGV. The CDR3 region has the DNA TGTGCCAGCAGCCAAGACCCGGAGGCCTATGGCTACACCTTC. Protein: CASSQDPEAYGYTF.

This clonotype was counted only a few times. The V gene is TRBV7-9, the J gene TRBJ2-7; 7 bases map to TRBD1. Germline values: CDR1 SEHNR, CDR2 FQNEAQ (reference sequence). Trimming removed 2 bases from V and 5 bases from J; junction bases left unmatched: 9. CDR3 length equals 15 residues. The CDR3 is CASSLRGTGDDEQYF. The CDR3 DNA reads TGTGCCAGCAGCTTAAGGGGCACAGGGGATGACGAGCAGTACTTC.

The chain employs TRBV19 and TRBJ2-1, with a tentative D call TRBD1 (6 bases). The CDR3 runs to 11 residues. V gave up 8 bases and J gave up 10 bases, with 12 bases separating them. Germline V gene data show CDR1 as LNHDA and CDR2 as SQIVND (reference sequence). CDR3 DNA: TGTGCCAGTTTCTTTGACAGGGAGCAGTTCTTC. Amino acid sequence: CASFFDREQFF.

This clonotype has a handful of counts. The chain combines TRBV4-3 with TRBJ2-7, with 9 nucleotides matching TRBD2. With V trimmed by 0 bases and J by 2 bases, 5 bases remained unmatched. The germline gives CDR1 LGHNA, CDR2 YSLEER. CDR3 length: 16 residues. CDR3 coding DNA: TGCGCCAGCAGCCAAGATTTAAGACTAGCGGCCTACGAGCAGTACTTC. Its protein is CASSQDLRLAAYEQYF.

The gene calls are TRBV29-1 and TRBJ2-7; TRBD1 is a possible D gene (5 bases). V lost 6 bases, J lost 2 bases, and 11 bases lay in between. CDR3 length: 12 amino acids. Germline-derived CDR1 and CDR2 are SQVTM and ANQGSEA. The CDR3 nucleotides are TGCAGCGTACGGCAGGGTCCCTACGAGCAGTACTTC. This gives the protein CSVRQGPYEQYF.

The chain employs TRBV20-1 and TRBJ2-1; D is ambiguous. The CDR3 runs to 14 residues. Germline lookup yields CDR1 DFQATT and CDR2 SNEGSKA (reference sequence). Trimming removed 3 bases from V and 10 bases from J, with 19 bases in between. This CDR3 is CSASGTDLPYEQFF. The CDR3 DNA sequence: TGCAGTGCTAGTGGAACGGACCTTCCCTACGAGCAGTTCTTC.